This T cell receptor beta chain was retrieved from a study of identical twins. TCRdb fed the 5' RACE reads into MiXCR, producing one record per CDR3 protein. The sample lists around 1.7 million distinct CDR3 sequences, about 31% occurring once. The CDR3 length is 15 residues. The germline CDR1 and CDR2 sequences are DFQATT and SNEGSKA (reference sequence). The V segment lost 3 bases and the J segment 2 bases; nucleotides outside the gene matches: 8. The rearrangement joins TRBV20-1 to TRBJ2-5, with 8 bases matching TRBD2. The sequence was obtained from a newborn girl in good health. Sequencing input: cord blood. The CDR3 DNA reads as TGCAGTGCTAGCCCAGCGGGGGTCAGTCAAGAGACCCAGTACTTC. It specifies CSASPAGVSQETQYF.